This record covers a single T cell receptor beta chain. The antigen is undetermined. Repertoires were generated with immunoSEQ multiplex PCR, while TCRdb's copy carries only in-frame clones and drops some. The sample consists of fewer than 7,500 clones, roughly 71% of them appearing once. This CDR3 contains 15 residues. V lost 1 base and J 2 bases, leaving 9 bases between the germline ends. CDR1 LNHDA and CDR2 SQIVND come from the germline V gene (reference sequence). All patients relapsed after autologous stem cell transplantation, and brentuximab vedotin exposure varied. This specimen belongs to a study of PD-1 blockade in classical Hodgkin lymphoma. Study overall: The patients were dosed with nivolumab 3 mg/kg, infused intravenously every 2 weeks. Findings of the study overall: Complete responders matched newly diagnosed patients in baseline diversity. A significant rise in TCR diversity by C4D1 was seen for CD4+ but not CD8+ cells.

Sequenced material: peripheral blood mononuclear cells (PBMCs), taken before the second cycle of nivolumab. The gene calls are TRBV19 and TRBJ2-1; D not resolved. The TCR comes from a human donor with classical Hodgkin lymphoma. The CDR3 protein is CASSIGSSPYNEQFF. CDR3 in DNA: TGTGCCAGTAGTATAGGTTCGTCTCCCTACAATGAGCAGTTCTTC.